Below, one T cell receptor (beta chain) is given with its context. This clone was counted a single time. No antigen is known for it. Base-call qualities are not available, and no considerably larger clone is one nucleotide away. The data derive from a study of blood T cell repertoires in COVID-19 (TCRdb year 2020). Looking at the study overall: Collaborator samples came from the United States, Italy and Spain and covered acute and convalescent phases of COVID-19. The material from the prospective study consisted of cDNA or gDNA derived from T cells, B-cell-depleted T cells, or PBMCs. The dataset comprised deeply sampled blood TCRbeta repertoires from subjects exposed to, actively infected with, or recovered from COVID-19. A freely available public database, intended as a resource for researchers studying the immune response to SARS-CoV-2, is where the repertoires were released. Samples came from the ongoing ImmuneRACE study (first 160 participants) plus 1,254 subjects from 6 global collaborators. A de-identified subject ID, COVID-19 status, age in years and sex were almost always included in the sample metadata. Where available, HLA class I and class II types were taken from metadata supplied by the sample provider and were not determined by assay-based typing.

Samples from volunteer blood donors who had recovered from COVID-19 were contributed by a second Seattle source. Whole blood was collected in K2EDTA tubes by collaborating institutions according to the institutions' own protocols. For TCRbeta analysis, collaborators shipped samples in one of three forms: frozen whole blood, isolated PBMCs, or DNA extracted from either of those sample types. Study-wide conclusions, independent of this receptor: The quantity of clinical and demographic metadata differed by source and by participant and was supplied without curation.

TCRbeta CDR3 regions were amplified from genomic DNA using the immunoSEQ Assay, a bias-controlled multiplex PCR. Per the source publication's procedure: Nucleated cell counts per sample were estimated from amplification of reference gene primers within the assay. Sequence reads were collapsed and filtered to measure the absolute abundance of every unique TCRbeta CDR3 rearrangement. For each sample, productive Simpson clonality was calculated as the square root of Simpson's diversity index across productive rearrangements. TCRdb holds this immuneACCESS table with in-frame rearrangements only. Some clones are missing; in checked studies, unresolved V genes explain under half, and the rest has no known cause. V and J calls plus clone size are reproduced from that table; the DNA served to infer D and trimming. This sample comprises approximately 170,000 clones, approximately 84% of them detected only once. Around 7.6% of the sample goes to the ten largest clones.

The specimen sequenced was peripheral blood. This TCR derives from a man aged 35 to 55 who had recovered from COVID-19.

The CDR3 loop reads CASAVGRTEAFF. In nucleotides, the sequence is TGTGCCAGCGCGGTGGGGAGGACTGAAGCTTTCTTT. The sequence links TRBV28 to TRBJ1-1; the D gene lacks a confident call. The germline V gene supplies CDR1 MDHEN and CDR2 SYDVKM. The CDR3 runs 12 amino acids, cysteine and phenylalanine included. The CDR3 DNA has 36 bases and is translated from base 1. V gives up 8 bases and J gives up 5 bases, and the segment between their germline ends measures 12 bases.